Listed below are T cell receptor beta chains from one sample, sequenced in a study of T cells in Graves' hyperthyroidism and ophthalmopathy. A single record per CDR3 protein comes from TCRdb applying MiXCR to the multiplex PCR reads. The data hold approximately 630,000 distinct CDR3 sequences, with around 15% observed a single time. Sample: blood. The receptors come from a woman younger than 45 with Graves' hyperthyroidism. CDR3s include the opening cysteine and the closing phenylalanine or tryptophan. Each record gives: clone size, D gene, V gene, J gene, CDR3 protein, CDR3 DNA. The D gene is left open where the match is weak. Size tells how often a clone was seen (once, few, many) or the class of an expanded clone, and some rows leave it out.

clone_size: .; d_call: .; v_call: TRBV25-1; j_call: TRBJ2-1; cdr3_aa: CATTTGTGQFF; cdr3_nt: TGTGCCACGACCACCGGGACCGGTCAGTTCTTC
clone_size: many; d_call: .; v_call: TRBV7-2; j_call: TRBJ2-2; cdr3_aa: CASSVHQAGELFF; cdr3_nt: TGTGCCAGCAGCGTCCACCAAGCCGGGGAGCTGTTTTTT
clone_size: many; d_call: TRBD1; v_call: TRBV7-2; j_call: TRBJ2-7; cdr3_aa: CASSQTGKAYEQYF; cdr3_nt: TGTGCCAGCAGCCAGACAGGGAAAGCCTACGAGCAGTACTTC
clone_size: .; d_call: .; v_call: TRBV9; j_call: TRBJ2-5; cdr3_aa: CASSVLPRGGETQYF; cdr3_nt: TGTGCCAGCAGCGTACTCCCCCGGGGCGGGGAGACCCAGTACTTC
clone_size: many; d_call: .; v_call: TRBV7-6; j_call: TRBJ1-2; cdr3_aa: CASSLVQPGLGRIYGYTF; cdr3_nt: TGTGCCAGCAGCTTAGTCCAACCTGGACTGGGGAGGATCTATGGCTACACCTTC
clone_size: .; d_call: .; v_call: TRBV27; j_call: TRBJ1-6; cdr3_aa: CASSATGPNSPLHF; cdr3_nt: TGTGCCAGCAGTGCCACCGGGCCAAATTCACCCCTCCACTTT
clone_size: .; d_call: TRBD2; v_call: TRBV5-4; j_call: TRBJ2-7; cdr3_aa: CASSERASGSYEQYF; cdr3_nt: TGTGCCAGCAGCGAACGGGCTAGCGGGTCCTACGAGCAGTACTTC
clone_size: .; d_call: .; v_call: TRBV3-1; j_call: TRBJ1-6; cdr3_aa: CARASPGPLGSPLHF; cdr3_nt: TGTGCCAGAGCTTCTCCGGGACCCTTGGGTTCACCCCTCCACTTT
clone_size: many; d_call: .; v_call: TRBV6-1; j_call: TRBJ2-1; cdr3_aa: CASSLSPTGHNEQFF; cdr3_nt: TGTGCCAGCAGTTTATCCCCGACAGGTCACAATGAGCAGTTCTTC
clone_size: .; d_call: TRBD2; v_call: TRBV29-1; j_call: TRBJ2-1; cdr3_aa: CSVGGRAFGNEQFF; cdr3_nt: TGCAGCGTTGGCGGGAGGGCCTTCGGCAATGAGCAGTTCTTC
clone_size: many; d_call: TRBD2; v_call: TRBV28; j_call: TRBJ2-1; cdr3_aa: CASSLSTSGKGNEQFF; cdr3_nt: TGTGCCAGCAGTTTATCGACTAGCGGGAAGGGAAATGAGCAGTTCTTC
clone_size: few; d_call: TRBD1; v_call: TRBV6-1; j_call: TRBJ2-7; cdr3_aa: CASTEITGTGRRGEQYF; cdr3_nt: TGTGCCAGCACCGAAATTACCGGGACAGGGAGGCGAGGGGAGCAGTACTTC
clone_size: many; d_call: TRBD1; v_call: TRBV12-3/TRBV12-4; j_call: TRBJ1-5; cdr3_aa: CASSPTGVWQPQHF; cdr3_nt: TGTGCCAGCAGTCCCACAGGGGTTTGGCAGCCCCAGCATTTT
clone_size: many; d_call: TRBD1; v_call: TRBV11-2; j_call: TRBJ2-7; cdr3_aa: CASSSSPRQGFYEQYF; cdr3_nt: TGTGCCAGCAGCTCTAGCCCCCGACAGGGATTCTACGAGCAGTACTTC
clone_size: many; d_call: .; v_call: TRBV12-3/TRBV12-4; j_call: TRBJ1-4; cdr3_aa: CASSFSSGGEKLFF; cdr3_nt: TGTGCCAGCAGTTTCTCCAGCGGAGGTGAAAAACTGTTTTTT
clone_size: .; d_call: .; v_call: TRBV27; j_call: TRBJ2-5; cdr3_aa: CASSLSLVETQYF; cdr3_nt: TGTGCCAGCAGTTTATCGCTAGTGGAGACCCAGTACTTC
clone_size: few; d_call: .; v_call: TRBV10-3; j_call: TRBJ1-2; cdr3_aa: CAISAAGEGYGYTF; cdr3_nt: TGTGCCATCAGTGCGGCAGGAGAGGGCTATGGCTACACCTTC
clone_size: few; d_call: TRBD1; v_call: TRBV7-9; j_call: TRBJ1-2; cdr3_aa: CASSRGQTEIYGYTF; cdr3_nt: TGTGCCAGCAGTAGGGGACAGACAGAAATTTATGGCTACACCTTC
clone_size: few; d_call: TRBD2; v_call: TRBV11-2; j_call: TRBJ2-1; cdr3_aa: CASSRGREGNNEQFF; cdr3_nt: TGTGCCAGCAGCCGGGGGCGGGAGGGCAACAATGAGCAGTTCTTC
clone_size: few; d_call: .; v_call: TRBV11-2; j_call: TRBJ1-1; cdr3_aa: CATPRPGGLLNTEAFF; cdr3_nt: TGTGCCACCCCAAGGCCAGGAGGGCTGTTGAACACTGAAGCTTTCTTT
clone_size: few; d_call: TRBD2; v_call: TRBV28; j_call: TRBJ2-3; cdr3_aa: CANQPGLAGEGDTQYF; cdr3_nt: TGTGCCAACCAGCCGGGGCTAGCGGGAGAGGGGGATACGCAGTATTTT
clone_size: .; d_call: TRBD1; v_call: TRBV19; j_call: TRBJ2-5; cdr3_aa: CASSFDREETQYF; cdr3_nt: TGTGCCAGTAGTTTTGACAGGGAGGAGACCCAGTACTTC
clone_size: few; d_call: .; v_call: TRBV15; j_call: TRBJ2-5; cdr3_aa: CATSSSTPETQYF; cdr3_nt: TGTGCCACCAGCAGTTCGACTCCAGAGACCCAGTACTTC
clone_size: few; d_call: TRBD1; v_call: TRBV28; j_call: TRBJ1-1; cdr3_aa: CASSLLTGGFAFF; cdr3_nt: TGTGCCAGCAGTTTATTAACAGGGGGCTTTGCTTTCTTT
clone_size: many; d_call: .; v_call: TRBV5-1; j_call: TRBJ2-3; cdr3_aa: CASSRDFLTDTQYF; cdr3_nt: TGCGCCAGCAGCCGGGACTTCCTCACAGATACGCAGTATTTT
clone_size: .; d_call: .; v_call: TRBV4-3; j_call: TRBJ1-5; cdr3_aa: CASSPSIISRSQHF; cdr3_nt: TGCGCCAGCAGCCCTTCGATAATCAGCAGGTCCCAGCATTTT
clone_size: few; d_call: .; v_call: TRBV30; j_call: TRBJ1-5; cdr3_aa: CAWGGGAVSNQPQHF; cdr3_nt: TGTGCCTGGGGGGGGGGGGCAGTTAGCAATCAGCCCCAGCATTTT
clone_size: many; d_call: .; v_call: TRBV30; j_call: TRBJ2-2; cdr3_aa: CAWSEYGAGELFF; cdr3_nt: TGTGCCTGGAGTGAATATGGGGCCGGGGAGCTGTTTTTT
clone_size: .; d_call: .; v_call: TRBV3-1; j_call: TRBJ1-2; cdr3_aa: CASSRAPGEGYYGYTF; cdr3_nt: TGTGCCAGCAGCCGCGCACCAGGGGAGGGGTACTATGGCTACACCTTC
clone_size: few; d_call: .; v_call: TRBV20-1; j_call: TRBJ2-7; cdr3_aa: CSARPLVALNEQYF; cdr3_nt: TGCAGTGCTAGGCCACTAGTCGCCCTCAACGAGCAGTACTTC
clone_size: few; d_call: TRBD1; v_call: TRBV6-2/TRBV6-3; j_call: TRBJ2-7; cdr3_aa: CASSSPGQGRTSYEQYF; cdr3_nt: TGTGCCAGCAGTTCACCGGGACAGGGGAGGACCTCCTACGAGCAGTACTTC
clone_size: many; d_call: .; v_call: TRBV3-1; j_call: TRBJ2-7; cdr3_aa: CASSQALYEQYF; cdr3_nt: TGTGCCAGCAGCCAAGCCCTGTACGAGCAGTACTTC
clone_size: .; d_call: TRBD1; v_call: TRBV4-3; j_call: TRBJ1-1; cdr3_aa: CASSQPRGGRSPEAFF; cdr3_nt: TGCGCCAGCAGCCAACCTAGAGGGGGCAGGAGCCCTGAAGCTTTCTTT
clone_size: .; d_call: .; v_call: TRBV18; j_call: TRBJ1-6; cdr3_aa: CASSPQGGKNSPLHF; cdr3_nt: TGTGCCAGCTCACCACAGGGGGGGAAAAACTCACCCCTCCACTTT
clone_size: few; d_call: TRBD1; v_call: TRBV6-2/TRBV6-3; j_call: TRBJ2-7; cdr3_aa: CASSYSWDRGPHEQYF; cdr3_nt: TGTGCCAGCAGTTACTCTTGGGACAGGGGGCCCCACGAGCAGTACTTC
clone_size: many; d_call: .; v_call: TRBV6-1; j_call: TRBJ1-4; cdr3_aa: CASSSGLNEKLFF; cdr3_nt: TGTGCCAGCAGCTCCGGATTGAATGAAAAACTGTTTTTT
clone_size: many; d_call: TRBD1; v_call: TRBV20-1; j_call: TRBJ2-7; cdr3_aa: CSARGGQGPSYEQYF; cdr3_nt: TGCAGTGCTAGGGGGGGACAGGGCCCTTCCTACGAGCAGTACTTC